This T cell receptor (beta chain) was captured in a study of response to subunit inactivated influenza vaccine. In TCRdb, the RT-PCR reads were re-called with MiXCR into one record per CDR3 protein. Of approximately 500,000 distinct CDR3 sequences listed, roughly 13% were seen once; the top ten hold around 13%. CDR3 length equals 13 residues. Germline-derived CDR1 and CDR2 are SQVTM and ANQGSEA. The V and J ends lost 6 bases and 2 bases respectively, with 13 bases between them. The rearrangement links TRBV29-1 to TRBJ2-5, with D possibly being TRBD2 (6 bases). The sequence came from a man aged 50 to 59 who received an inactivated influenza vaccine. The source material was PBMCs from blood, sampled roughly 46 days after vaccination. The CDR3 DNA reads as TGCAGCGTCCGCGAGGCGGGACAAGAGACCCAGTACTTC. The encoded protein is CSVREAGQETQYF.